This is a list of T cell receptor beta chains from one sample in a study of glioma-infiltrating T cells. TCRdb recomputed calls from the multiplex PCR reads with MiXCR, one row per CDR3 protein. The sample holds approximately 110,000 distinct CDR3 sequences, more than 20% seen once. The sequencing input was glioma tissue, nonneoplastic brain tissue, or PBMCs (not recorded which). The receptors were gathered from a human donor with low-grade glioma or glioblastoma, undergoing nonglioma brain surgery, or in good health (not recorded which). The CDR3 runs from the conserved cysteine through the conserved F or W. D genes are given only for firm matches. Rows give clone size only sometimes, using once, few, many, or a class for an expanded clone.

j_call	v_call	clone_size	d_call	cdr3_nt	cdr3_aa
TRBJ1-1	TRBV25-1	many	-	TGTGCCAGCAGTGAAGACTCGGCAGCGAACACTGAAGCTTTCTTT	CASSEDSAANTEAFF
TRBJ2-5	TRBV7-9	many	-	TGTGCCAGCAGCTCAACTACTAGTCCCAAATGGGAGACCCAGTACTTC	CASSSTTSPKWETQYF
TRBJ2-7	TRBV4-3	many	-	TGCGCCAGCAGCCAAGAGCGGGGTGTGAGCTCCTACGAGCAGTACTTC	CASSQERGVSSYEQYF
TRBJ2-7	TRBV19	few	TRBD1	TGTGCCAGTAGTATAGATCTAAACAGGGGCGACTACGAGCAGTACTTC	CASSIDLNRGDYEQYF
TRBJ2-7	TRBV7-2	many	-	TGTGCCAGCAGCTCTGGTCCACACGAGCAGTACTTC	CASSSGPHEQYF
TRBJ2-2	TRBV12-3/TRBV12-4	-	TRBD2	TGTGCCAGCAGCCCGACCGGGAGGGCGGCCACCGGGGAGCTGTTTTTT	CASSPTGRAATGELFF
TRBJ1-2	TRBV30	-	-	TGCGCCTGGAAGGACAGAAACTATGGCTACACCTTC	CAWKDRNYGYTF
TRBJ2-1	TRBV9	many	TRBD2	TGTGCCAGCAGCGGGGGACTAGCGGGAGTTTACAATGAGCAGTTCTTC	CASSGGLAGVYNEQFF
TRBJ2-1	TRBV12-3/TRBV12-4	-	-	TGTGCCAGCACCGGTGGGACCAGGGGAAATGAGCAGTTCTTC	CASTGGTRGNEQFF
TRBJ2-7	TRBV29-1	-	-	TGCAGCGTGGAACGCGTGAGTGGATCCTACGAGCAGTACTTC	CSVERVSGSYEQYF
TRBJ1-2	TRBV5-5	-	TRBD1	TGTGCCAGCAGGAAGGACAGGGACGATGCGTATGGCTACACCTTC	CASRKDRDDAYGYTF
TRBJ1-1	TRBV20-1	-	-	TGCAGTGCTAAGCGGGCCCTCACTGAAGCTTTCTTT	CSAKRALTEAFF
TRBJ2-5	TRBV2	few	TRBD1	TGTGCCAGCCAAATTACAGGGGGGGAGACCCAGTACTTC	CASQITGGETQYF
TRBJ1-1	TRBV29-1	-	TRBD1	TGCAGCGTTGAGGGGACAGGGGGCGCGAACACTGAAGCTTTCTTT	CSVEGTGGANTEAFF
TRBJ2-7	TRBV2	few	TRBD1	TGTGCCAGCAGTGTTCAGGGGGCGCAGGAAGAGCAGTACTTC	CASSVQGAQEEQYF
TRBJ1-2	TRBV4-1	many	TRBD1	TGCGCCAGCAGCCCCAGACAGGGGATCGTCTATGGCTACACCTTC	CASSPRQGIVYGYTF
TRBJ1-2	TRBV6-1	many	-	TGTGCCAGCAGTGAATCCCGCTCGAGGCATGGCTACACCTTC	CASSESRSRHGYTF
TRBJ2-3	TRBV6-1	medium-sized	-	TGTGCCAGCAGCGGAACAGGGTCAGATACGCAGTATTTT	CASSGTGSDTQYF
TRBJ2-7	TRBV7-8	many	-	TGTGCCAGCAGCCTGGGACACAGCTCCTACGAGCAGTACTTC	CASSLGHSSYEQYF
TRBJ1-5	TRBV6-1	many	TRBD1	TGTGCCAGCTTCAGATTACAGGGGGCGGATCAGCCCCAGCATTTT	CASFRLQGADQPQHF
TRBJ2-3	TRBV6-1	-	TRBD2	TGTGCCAGCAGCGGACTAGCGGGAGGAATGGAAACAGGTACGCAGTATTTT	CASSGLAGGMETGTQYF
TRBJ2-1	TRBV29-1	-	-	TGCAGCGTCGCCGGGACGAGGGCTGGAAATGAGCAGTTCTTC	CSVAGTRAGNEQFF
TRBJ2-1	TRBV7-2	many	-	TGTGCCAGCAGCCACCTGATCTACCCCTCCAATGAGCAGTTCTTC	CASSHLIYPSNEQFF
TRBJ2-3	TRBV7-2	many	TRBD2	TGTGCCAGCAGTATACGGGAGGCCGGAGATACGCAGTATTTT	CASSIREAGDTQYF
TRBJ2-5	TRBV7-2	many	TRBD1	TGTGCCAGCAGCTCGGGACAGGGGGAAATTGTGGCCCAGTACTTC	CASSSGQGEIVAQYF
TRBJ2-5	TRBV29-1	few	-	TGCAGCGTTGTTAGCAGGCCGCAGGTGCGGGCCGCCGCCCAGTACTTC	CSVVSRPQVRAAAQYF
TRBJ2-1	TRBV12-3/TRBV12-4	many	-	TGTGCCAGCAGTTTAGCGTGGTCAGTCTACAATGAGCAGTTCTTC	CASSLAWSVYNEQFF
TRBJ2-2	TRBV12-3/TRBV12-4	many	TRBD2	TGTGCCAGCAGTTTTGGGACTAGAGGTGCCGGGGAGCTGTTTTTT	CASSFGTRGAGELFF
TRBJ2-3	TRBV5-5	-	-	TGTGCCAGCATCAGCGGGCCCTGGCGGAGCACCACAGATACGCAGTATTTT	CASISGPWRSTTDTQYF
TRBJ2-7	TRBV29-1	few	-	TGCAGCGTTCTGACAGGCCCCTACGAGCAGTACTTC	CSVLTGPYEQYF
TRBJ2-1	TRBV20-1	many	TRBD2	TGCAGTGCTAGAGATTCCCCTGGCGGGAGGGCCAGGAATGAGCAGTTCTTC	CSARDSPGGRARNEQFF
TRBJ2-7	TRBV5-1	few	-	TGCGCCAGCAGCGTTAGCGGTTACTACGAGCAGTACTTC	CASSVSGYYEQYF
TRBJ1-1	TRBV24-1	many	-	TGTGCCACCAGGCCCGGGGGTTTAAAGAACACTGAAGCTTTCTTT	CATRPGGLKNTEAFF
TRBJ2-1	TRBV7-2	-	TRBD1	TGTGCCAGCACCCCGGACAGGGGGAAAATTGAGCAGTTCTTC	CASTPDRGKIEQFF
TRBJ2-7	TRBV6-1	many	-	TGTGCCAGCAGGAACTCCTTTACGGGAGTAGGTTACGAGCAGTACTTC	CASRNSFTGVGYEQYF
TRBJ2-5	TRBV12-3/TRBV12-4	many	TRBD2	TGTGCCAGCAGTTCACCGGGACTAGCGATGGAGACCCAGTACTTC	CASSSPGLAMETQYF
TRBJ2-7	TRBV10-3	few	-	TGTGCCATCAGTGAGTCTGGCTCCTCAGGCGAGCAGTACTTC	CAISESGSSGEQYF
TRBJ1-3	TRBV14	few	-	TGTGCCAGCAGCCAAGCCCCAGACATCCTCTCTGGAAACACCATATATTTT	CASSQAPDILSGNTIYF
TRBJ2-7	TRBV4-2	few	-	TGTGCCAGCAGCCAAGACCTCCCTGATTACTACGAGCAGTACTTC	CASSQDLPDYYEQYF
TRBJ1-4	TRBV5-6	few	-	TGTGCCAGCAGCTTGGCGGGAGAGGGATGGAATGAAAAACTGTTTTTT	CASSLAGEGWNEKLFF
TRBJ2-2	TRBV2	many	-	TGTGCCAGCAGGACTGGGCAGAACACCGGGGAGCTGTTTTTT	CASRTGQNTGELFF
TRBJ2-1	TRBV28	few	TRBD2	TGTGCCAGCAGGGCGGGAGTCGTATCCTACAATGAGCAGTTCTTC	CASRAGVVSYNEQFF
TRBJ1-1	TRBV5-1	many	-	TGCGCCAGCAGCTTGGATCCCCAAAACACTGAAGCTTTCTTT	CASSLDPQNTEAFF
TRBJ2-1	TRBV7-2	many	TRBD1	TGTGCCAGCAGCTTAGAAGGGACAGGGGAATACAATGAGCAGTTCTTC	CASSLEGTGEYNEQFF
TRBJ2-5	TRBV6-1	many	-	TGTGCCAGCAGCCGCGGACGAGACCAAGAGACCCAGTACTTC	CASSRGRDQETQYF
TRBJ2-3	TRBV10-3	many	-	TGTGCCATCAGTGAAGGGGGCACAGATACGCAGTATTTT	CAISEGGTDTQYF
TRBJ2-1	TRBV3-1	many	-	TGTGCCAGCAGCCGCGGGGGCCGGAGCAATGAGCAGTTCTTC	CASSRGGRSNEQFF
TRBJ2-2	TRBV27	many	-	TGTGCCAGCAGTTTACTCCCGGGGGCAAACACCGGGGAGCTGTTTTTT	CASSLLPGANTGELFF
TRBJ1-1	TRBV27	many	-	TGTGCCAGCAAAACCTACGATTCGCTCATGAACACTGAAGCTTTCTTT	CASKTYDSLMNTEAFF
TRBJ2-3	TRBV4-1	many	TRBD1	TGCGCCAGCAATCCGGGACAGGTAGGGGGCACAGATACGCAGTATTTT	CASNPGQVGGTDTQYF
TRBJ2-5	TRBV5-1	many	-	TGCGCCAGCAGCTTGGGAGGGCAGGGTGAGACCCAGTACTTC	CASSLGGQGETQYF
TRBJ1-2	TRBV2	many	TRBD1	TGTGCCAGCAGGAGGGGACAGGGAACTAACTATGGCTACACCTTC	CASRRGQGTNYGYTF
TRBJ2-3	TRBV4-1	many	-	TGCGCCAGCAGCCAAGGGCCCCGGGATGAAGATACGCAGTATTTT	CASSQGPRDEDTQYF
TRBJ1-1	TRBV28	-	-	TGTGCCAGCAGTCGGAGTCAGTCAGGCGCTGAAACTTTCTTT	CASSRSQSGAETFF